Listed below are T cell receptor beta chains from one sample, sequenced in a study of Graves' ophthalmopathy and Graves' hyperthyroidism. TCRdb re-called the multiplex PCR reads through MiXCR, storing one row per CDR3 protein. The sample records 400,000 to 500,000 distinct CDR3 sequences, around a fifth being singletons. Sample: peripheral blood. These receptor sequences come from a woman younger than 35 with stable Graves' hyperthyroidism. CDR3s include the opening cysteine and the closing phenylalanine or tryptophan. The D gene is left open where the match is weak. Part of the rows lack a size; the others show once, few, many or a class for expanded clones.

j_call v_call d_call clone_size cdr3_aa cdr3_nt
TRBJ1-5 TRBV27 - many CASSLSKQGNQPQHF TGTGCCAGCAGTTTATCGAAACAGGGCAATCAGCCCCAGCATTTT
TRBJ2-7 TRBV4-1 - many CASSQVNLVPSPYEQYF TGCGCCAGCAGCCAAGTTAATCTGGTACCGTCCCCCTACGAGCAGTACTTC
TRBJ1-6 TRBV6-5 - many CASSRDPLESPLHF TGTGCCAGCAGCCGCGATCCCCTTGAGTCACCCCTCCACTTT
TRBJ2-2 TRBV2 - few CASSPDMNTGELFF TGTGCCAGCAGTCCGGACATGAACACCGGGGAGCTGTTTTTT
TRBJ2-7 TRBV12-3/TRBV12-4 TRBD1 few CASSTTGGDEQYF TGTGCCAGCAGCACGACAGGGGGCGACGAGCAGTACTTC
TRBJ1-6 TRBV10-3 - many CAIGRADNSPLHF TGTGCCATCGGCAGGGCGGATAATTCACCCCTCCACTTT
TRBJ1-1 TRBV15 - many CATSRSRALNTEAFF TGTGCCACCAGCAGATCCAGGGCACTAAACACTGAAGCTTTCTTT
TRBJ1-5 TRBV12-3/TRBV12-4 - many CASSMADYSNQPQHF TGTGCCAGCAGTATGGCGGATTATAGCAATCAGCCCCAGCATTTT
TRBJ1-1 TRBV19 - many CASSIGRATNTEAFF TGTGCCAGTAGTATTGGCAGGGCGACGAACACTGAAGCTTTCTTT
TRBJ1-3 TRBV30 - many CAWLNSGNTIYF TGTGCCTGGCTAAACTCTGGAAACACCATATATTTT
TRBJ1-1 TRBV7-3 - many CASRIGQDTEAFF TGTGCCAGCAGGATTGGACAAGACACTGAAGCTTTCTTT
TRBJ2-5 TRBV30 - many CAWSLGNQETQYF TGTGCCTGGAGCTTGGGCAACCAAGAGACCCAGTACTTC
TRBJ2-1 TRBV11-2 - - CASSPQSLNRNNEQFF TGTGCCAGCAGTCCACAGAGCCTTAACCGGAACAATGAGCAGTTCTTC
TRBJ2-7 TRBV5-1 TRBD2 many CASSFSASGRRRGVYEQYF TGCGCCAGCAGCTTTTCGGCTAGCGGGAGACGTAGGGGAGTCTACGAGCAGTACTTC
TRBJ1-2 TRBV11-2 TRBD1 few CASSRGTGAGIYGYTF TGTGCCAGCAGCCGGGGGACAGGGGCCGGGATCTATGGCTACACCTTC
TRBJ2-7 TRBV6-1 - many CASSEGGTYEQYF TGTGCCAGCAGTGAAGGGGGGACCTACGAGCAGTACTTC
TRBJ2-2 TRBV6-1 TRBD2 many CAGSVAGAGGELFF TGTGCCGGTAGCGTAGCGGGAGCGGGCGGGGAGCTGTTTTTT
TRBJ2-2 TRBV19 - many CASSIGRFNTGELFF TGTGCCAGTAGTATTGGGAGATTTAACACCGGGGAGCTGTTTTTT
TRBJ2-7 TRBV5-1 - many CASSSLPAANTLSYEQYF TGCGCCAGCAGCTCCCTCCCGGCAGCTAATACACTCTCCTACGAGCAGTACTTC
TRBJ2-5 TRBV6-4 TRBD1 - CAPSWTGAQETQYF TGTGCCCCATCATGGACAGGGGCCCAAGAGACCCAGTACTTC
TRBJ1-1 TRBV5-1 - many CASSLGGLGAFF TGCGCCAGCAGCTTGGGGGGCCTAGGAGCTTTCTTT
TRBJ1-1 TRBV28 TRBD1 - CASSQNSRGRGYTEAFF TGTGCCAGCAGTCAGAACTCCAGGGGGCGCGGGTACACTGAAGCTTTCTTT
TRBJ1-5 TRBV27 - many CASSPQWGSNQPQHF TGTGCCAGCAGTCCCCAATGGGGTTCCAATCAGCCCCAGCATTTT
TRBJ2-4 TRBV12-3/TRBV12-4 - many CASSPRGELAKNIQYF TGTGCCAGCAGTCCCAGGGGTGAACTAGCCAAAAACATTCAGTACTTC
TRBJ2-4 TRBV7-8 TRBD2 many CASSLAGTTNNIQYF TGTGCCAGCAGCTTAGCCGGGACTACAAATAACATTCAGTACTTC